This T cell receptor beta chain was identified in a study of shared clonotypes between healthy human individuals. General study points: Among donors, the sharing of clonotypes was expected to be influenced by sequencing depth.

Assay: immunoSEQ multiplex PCR; the TCRdb copy retains only in-frame clones and omits some. The table records about 2.3 million clones, around 93% of them present only once. A word on this clone: Its matching antigen is unknown.

The sequence came from a man aged 18 to 30 in good health. Some clones in this sample may be carry-over from other donors' samples. The sequenced sample was naive CD4+ T cells from PBMCs. Subset of the sample: CD45RA+ positively selected.

In nucleotides, the CDR3 is TGTGCCAGCTGGCACAGAGATACTAGCACAGATACGCAGTATTTT. This translates into CASWHRDTSTDTQYF. The chain links TRBV6-5 to TRBJ2-3; D gene ambiguous. The CDR3 has 15 amino acids. Germline lookup yields CDR1 MNHEY and CDR2 SVGAGI. V was shortened by 8 bases and J by 0 bases, with 15 bases between the two germline ends.